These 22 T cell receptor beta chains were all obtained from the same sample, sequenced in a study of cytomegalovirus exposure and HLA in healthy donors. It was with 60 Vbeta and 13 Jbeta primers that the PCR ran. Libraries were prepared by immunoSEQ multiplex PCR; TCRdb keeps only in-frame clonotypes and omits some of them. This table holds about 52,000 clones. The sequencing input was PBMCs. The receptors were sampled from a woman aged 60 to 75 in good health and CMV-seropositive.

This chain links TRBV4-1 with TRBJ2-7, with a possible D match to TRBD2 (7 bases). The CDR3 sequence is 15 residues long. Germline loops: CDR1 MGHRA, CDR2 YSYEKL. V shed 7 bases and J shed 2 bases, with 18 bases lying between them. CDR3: CASNLHHGGPYEQYF. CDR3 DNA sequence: TGCGCCAGCAACCTACACCACGGGGGGCCCTACGAGCAGTACTTC.

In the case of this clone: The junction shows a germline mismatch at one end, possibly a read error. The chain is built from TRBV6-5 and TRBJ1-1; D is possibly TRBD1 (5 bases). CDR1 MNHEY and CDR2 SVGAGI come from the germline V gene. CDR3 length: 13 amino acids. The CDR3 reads CASSRGSDTEDFF. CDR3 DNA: TGTGCCAGCAGTAGGGGATCTGACACTGAAGATTTCTTT.

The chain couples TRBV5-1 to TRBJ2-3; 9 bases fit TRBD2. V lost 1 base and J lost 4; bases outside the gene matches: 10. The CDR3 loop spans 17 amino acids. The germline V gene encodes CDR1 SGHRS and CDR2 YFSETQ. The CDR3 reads CASSLSVGGGASDTQYF. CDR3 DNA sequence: TGCGCCAGCAGCTTGTCTGTCGGCGGGGGGGCCTCAGATACGCAGTATTTT.

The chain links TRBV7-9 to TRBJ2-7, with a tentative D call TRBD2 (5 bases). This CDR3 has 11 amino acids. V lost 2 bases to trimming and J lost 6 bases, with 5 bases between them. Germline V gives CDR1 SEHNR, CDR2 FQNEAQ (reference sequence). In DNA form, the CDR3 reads TGTGCCAGCAGCTTAAGCGGCGAGCAGTACTTC. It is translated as CASSLSGEQYF.

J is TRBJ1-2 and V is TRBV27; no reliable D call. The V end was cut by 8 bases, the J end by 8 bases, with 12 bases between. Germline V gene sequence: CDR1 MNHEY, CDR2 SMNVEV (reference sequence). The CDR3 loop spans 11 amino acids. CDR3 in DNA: TGTGCCAGCTTGAGCGAGTTGGGCTACACCTTC. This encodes CASLSELGYTF.

The CDR3 here is CASSPLQGRFDQPQHF. The CDR3, as DNA: TGTGCCAGCAGCCCCCTACAGGGTAGGTTTGATCAGCCCCAGCATTTT. The rearrangement uses TRBV7-9 and TRBJ1-5, with D maybe TRBD1 (6 bases). Germline lookup yields CDR1 SEHNR and CDR2 FQNEAQ (reference sequence). This CDR3 spans 16 amino acids. Trimming took off 5 bases at V and 5 bases at J, with 19 bases between the two ends.

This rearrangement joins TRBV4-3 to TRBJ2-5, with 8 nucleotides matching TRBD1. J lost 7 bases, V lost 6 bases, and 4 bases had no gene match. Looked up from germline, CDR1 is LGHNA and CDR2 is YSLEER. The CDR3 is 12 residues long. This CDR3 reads CASSQGAGTQYF. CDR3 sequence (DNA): TGCGCCAGCAGTCAGGGGGCCGGGACCCAGTACTTC.

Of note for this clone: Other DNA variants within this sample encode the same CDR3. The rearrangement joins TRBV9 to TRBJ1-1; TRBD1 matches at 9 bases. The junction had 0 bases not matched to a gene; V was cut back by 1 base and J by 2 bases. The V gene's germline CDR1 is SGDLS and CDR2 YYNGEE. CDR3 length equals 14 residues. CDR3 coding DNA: TGTGCCAGCAGCGTAACAGGGGGCAACACTGAAGCTTTCTTT. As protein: CASSVTGGNTEAFF.

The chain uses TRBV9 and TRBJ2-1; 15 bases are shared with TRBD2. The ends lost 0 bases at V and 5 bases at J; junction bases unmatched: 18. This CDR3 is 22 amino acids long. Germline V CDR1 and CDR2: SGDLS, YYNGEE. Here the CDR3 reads CASSVATYVGLAGGSYHNEQFF. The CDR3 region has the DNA TGTGCCAGCAGCGTAGCTACGTACGTGGGACTAGCGGGAGGTTCCTACCACAATGAGCAGTTCTTC.

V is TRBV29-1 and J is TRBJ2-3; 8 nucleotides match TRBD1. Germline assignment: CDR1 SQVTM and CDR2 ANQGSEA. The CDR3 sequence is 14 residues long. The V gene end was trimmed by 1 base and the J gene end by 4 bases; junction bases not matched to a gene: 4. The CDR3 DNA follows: TGCAGCGTTGAAGGCCAGGGGGCATCAGATACGCAGTATTTT. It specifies CSVEGQGASDTQYF.

CDR3 protein: CASSLDGGGLYEQFF. The CDR3 DNA reads TGCGCCAGCAGCTTGGACGGGGGGGGGCTGTATGAGCAGTTCTTC. The genes are TRBV5-1 and TRBJ2-1; 8 nucleotides align to TRBD2. V trimming: 0 bases; J trimming: 8 bases; junction bases outside the gene matches: 7. This CDR3 region has 15 residues. Germline loops: CDR1 SGHRS, CDR2 YFSETQ.

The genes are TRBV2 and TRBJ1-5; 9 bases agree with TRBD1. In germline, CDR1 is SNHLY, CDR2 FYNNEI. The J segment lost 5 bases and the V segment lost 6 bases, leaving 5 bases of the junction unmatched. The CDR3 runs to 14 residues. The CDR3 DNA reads TGTGCCAGCAGCCGGGACAGGGAGGATCAGCCCCAGCATTTT. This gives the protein CASSRDREDQPQHF.

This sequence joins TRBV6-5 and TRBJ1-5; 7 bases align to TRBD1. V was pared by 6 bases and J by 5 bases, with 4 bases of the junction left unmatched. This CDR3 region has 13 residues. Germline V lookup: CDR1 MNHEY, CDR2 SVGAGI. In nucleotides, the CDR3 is TGTGCCAGCAGCCGGGACAGTGATCAGCCCCAGCATTTT. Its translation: CASSRDSDQPQHF.

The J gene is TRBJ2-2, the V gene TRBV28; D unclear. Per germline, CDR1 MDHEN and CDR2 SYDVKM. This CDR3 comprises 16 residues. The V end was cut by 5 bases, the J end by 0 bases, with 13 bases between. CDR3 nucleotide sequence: TGTGCCAGCAGTATTCAGCAGGCCCCGAACACCGGGGAGCTGTTTTTT. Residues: CASSIQQAPNTGELFF. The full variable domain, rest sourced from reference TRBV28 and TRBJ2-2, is DVKVTQSSRYLVKRTGEKVFLECVQDMDHENMFWYRQDPGLGLRLIYFSYDVKMKEKGDIPEGYSVSREKKERFSLILESASTNQTSMYLCASSIQQAPNTGELFFGEGSRLTVL.

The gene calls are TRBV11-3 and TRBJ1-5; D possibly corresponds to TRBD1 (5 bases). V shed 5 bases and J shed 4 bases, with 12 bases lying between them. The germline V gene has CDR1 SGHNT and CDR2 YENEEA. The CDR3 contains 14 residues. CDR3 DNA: TGTGCCAGCAGCCGCGGACGGGGGAATCAGCCCCAGCATTTT. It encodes CASSRGRGNQPQHF.

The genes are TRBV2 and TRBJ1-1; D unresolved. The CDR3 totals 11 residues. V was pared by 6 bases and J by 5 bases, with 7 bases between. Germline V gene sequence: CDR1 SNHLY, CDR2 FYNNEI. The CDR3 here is CASSLRTEAFF. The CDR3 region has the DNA TGTGCCAGCAGCCTGAGGACTGAAGCTTTCTTT.

CDR3 protein: CASSDDRDTEAFF. The CDR3 region has the DNA TGCGCCAGCAGCGATGACAGGGACACTGAAGCTTTCTTT. The chain uses TRBV5-1 and TRBJ1-1; 7 bases agree with TRBD1. The CDR3 consists of 13 residues. V dropped 4 bases and J dropped 3; count of bases not matched to a gene: 3. The germline V gene has CDR1 SGHRS and CDR2 YFSETQ.

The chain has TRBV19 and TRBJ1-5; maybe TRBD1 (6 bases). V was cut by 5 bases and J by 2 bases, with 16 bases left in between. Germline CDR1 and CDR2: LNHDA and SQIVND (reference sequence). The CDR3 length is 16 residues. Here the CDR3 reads CASSRRDPGGNQPQHF. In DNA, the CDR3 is TGTGCCAGTAGTCGCCGGGACCCAGGGGGCAATCAGCCCCAGCATTTT.

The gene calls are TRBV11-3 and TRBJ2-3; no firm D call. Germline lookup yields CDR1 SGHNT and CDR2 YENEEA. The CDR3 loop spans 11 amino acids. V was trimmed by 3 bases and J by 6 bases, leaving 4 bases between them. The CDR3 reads CASSLGDTQYF. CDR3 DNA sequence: TGTGCCAGCAGCTTGGGCGATACGCAGTATTTT.

The CDR3, as DNA: TGCGCCAGCAGCGCGTCCCACGAGCAGTACTTC. This codes for CASSASHEQYF. This rearrangement joins TRBV5-1 to TRBJ2-7; no definite D call. CDR3 length: 11 residues. V dropped 4 bases and J dropped 5 bases, with 7 bases sitting between them. Per the germline V gene, CDR1 is SGHRS and CDR2 is YFSETQ.

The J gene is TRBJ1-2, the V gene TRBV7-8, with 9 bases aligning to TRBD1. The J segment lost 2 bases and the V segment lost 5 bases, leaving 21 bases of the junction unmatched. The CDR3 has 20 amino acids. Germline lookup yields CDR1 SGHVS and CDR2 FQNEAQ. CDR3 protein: CASSPQGQGLAPTRNYGYTF. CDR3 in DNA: TGTGCCAGCAGCCCCCAGGGACAGGGCTTGGCACCCACCAGGAACTATGGCTACACCTTC.

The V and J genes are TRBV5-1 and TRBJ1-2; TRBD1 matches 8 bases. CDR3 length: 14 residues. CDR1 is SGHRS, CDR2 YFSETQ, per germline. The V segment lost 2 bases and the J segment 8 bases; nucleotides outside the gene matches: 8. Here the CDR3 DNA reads TGCGCCAGCAGCTTCTTGGACAGGGTGGAAGGCTACACCTTC. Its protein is CASSFLDRVEGYTF.